The subject of this entry is one TCR beta chain. Its cognate antigen has yet to be identified. Within one base of it there is no much larger clone, and no base qualities were kept. V trim: 2 bases; J trim: 9 bases; unmatched bases: 7. The CDR3 spans 13 residues, from the cysteine through the phenylalanine. This entry keeps only the CDR3 DNA: 39 bases, framed from base 1. Based on the germline V gene, the CDR1 and CDR2 sequences are MNHEY and SVGAGI. TCRbeta CDR3 regions were amplified from genomic DNA by means of the immunoSEQ Assay, a bias-controlled multiplex PCR. Under the source paper's analysis protocol: The number of nucleated cells in each sample was estimated from the amplification of reference gene primers within the assay. To quantify the absolute abundance of each unique TCRbeta CDR3 rearrangement, sequence reads were collapsed and filtered. Productive Simpson clonality was computed per sample as the square root of Simpson's diversity index over productive rearrangements. In its TCRdb copy, this immuneACCESS table keeps in-frame sequences only and misses some clones. Where compared with another copy, unresolved V genes explain less than half of these, and the others have no known cause. V and J calls and clone size are those listed in that table; D and trimming were worked out from the DNA. Present in this sample are roughly 400,000 clones, about 86% of which were seen just once. The ten largest account for around 10% of the sample.

This sample was taken from a study of blood T cell repertoires in COVID-19 (TCRdb year 2020). About the study as a whole: Collaborator samples came from the United States, Italy and Spain and covered acute and convalescent phases of COVID-19. The material from the prospective study consisted of cDNA or gDNA derived from T cells, B-cell-depleted T cells, or PBMCs. Deeply sampled blood TCRbeta repertoires from subjects exposed to, actively infected with, or recovered from COVID-19 were included in the dataset. The repertoires were made available in a free public database intended to serve as a resource for research on the immune response to SARS-CoV-2. The samples were drawn from the first 160 participants of the ongoing ImmuneRACE study and from 950 to 1,500 subjects provided by 6 global collaborators. Nearly every sample came with metadata listing a de-identified subject ID, COVID-19 status, age in years and sex. Where available, HLA class I and class II types were taken from metadata supplied by the sample provider and were not determined by assay-based typing. What the study reported, not specific to this receptor: Clinical and demographic metadata were provided uncurated, with the amount varying by source and participant.

In the prospective study, participants were roughly 18 to 89 years old, resided in fewer than 25 geographic areas of the United States, and were enrolled through a virtual design. In the prospective study, cohorts were assigned on the basis of participant-reported clinical history obtained from a screening survey and a study questionnaire. Recovered participants in ImmuneRACE Cohort 3 were defined as having two consecutive negative NP/OP PCR tests, clearance from a healthcare professional, or resolution of symptoms. Each participant in the prospective study had whole blood, serum and a nasopharyngeal or oropharyngeal swab collected by mobile phlebotomists. Additional blood draws and questionnaires over an approximately two-month period could optionally be provided by prospective study participants. Before DNA extraction, prospective study blood samples were shipped either frozen or at room temperature.

Sequencing was performed on PBMCs or T cells enriched from blood (not recorded which). Recombination connected TRBV6-5 to TRBJ2-7, with 7 bases aligning to TRBD1. The receptor's source is a woman between 50 and 59 years old who had recovered from COVID-19. The CDR3 amino acid sequence is: CASSYQTGSVQYF. The nucleotide sequence is TGTGCCAGCAGTTACCAGACAGGGTCGGTGCAGTACTTC.